The 28 T cell receptor beta chains in this list originate from one sample, sequenced in a study of shared clonotypes between healthy human individuals. Naive CD8 cells were CD45RO-negative, positively selected for CCR7, excluding terminally differentiated effector memory CD45RA+ cells. Clones were sequenced by immunoSEQ multiplex PCR, and TCRdb holds only the in-frame ones, with some missing. This table has about 1,800,000 clones, approximately 95% appearing once. The sample consisted of naive CD8+ T cells sorted from blood. The source is a man aged 18-30 years in good health.

The J gene is TRBJ2-7, the V gene TRBV6-1, with a possible D match to TRBD1 (5 bases). The germline V gene has CDR1 MNHNS and CDR2 SASEGT. The CDR3 is 15 amino acids. The germline V and J ends were trimmed by 4 bases and 1 base, with 14 bases remaining between them. The CDR3 spells CASSVVDRGSYEQYF. The CDR3 DNA follows: TGTGCCAGCAGTGTTGTCGACAGAGGATCCTACGAGCAGTACTTC.

The V gene is TRBV6-1, the J gene TRBJ1-5; the D is unclear. V was shortened by 3 bases and J by 4 bases, with 10 bases between the two germline ends. The germline CDR1 and CDR2 sequences are MNHNS and SASEGT. This CDR3 contains 14 residues. DNA of the CDR3: TGTGCCAGCAGTGACAGGTTGGGGAATCAGCCCCAGCATTTT. This encodes CASSDRLGNQPQHF.

The rearrangement uses TRBV5-8 and TRBJ1-1; D not resolved. Germline CDR1 SGHTS, CDR2 YDEGEE. There are 18 residues in the CDR3. V lost 4 bases to trimming and J lost 3 bases, with 25 bases between them. The DNA of the CDR3 is TGTGCCAGCAGCCTTGCGATGGAAATGGTGGGTCTGCACACTGAAGCTTTCTTT. Protein sequence: CASSLAMEMVGLHTEAFF.

The chain joins TRBV27 to TRBJ2-2; D uncertain. Germline V gives CDR1 MNHEY, CDR2 SMNVEV (reference sequence). Deletions cut 8 bases from V and 0 bases from J, with 10 bases between. This CDR3 is 14 amino acids long. This CDR3 reads CASGVGPNTGELFF. CDR3 nucleotide sequence: TGTGCCAGCGGTGTGGGCCCGAACACCGGGGAGCTGTTTTTT.

The V and J genes are TRBV13 and TRBJ2-7, with TRBD1 identical over 9 bases. The germline V gene encodes CDR1 PRHDT and CDR2 FYEKMQ (reference sequence). CDR3 length equals 12 residues. V lost 8 bases and J lost 5; bases outside the gene matches: 4. CDR3 amino acids: CASGTGPHEQYF. The CDR3, as DNA: TGTGCCAGCGGGACAGGGCCGCACGAGCAGTACTTC. The complete variable domain, with remaining parts taken from reference TRBV13 and TRBJ2-7, reads AAGVIQSPRHLIKEKRETATLKCYPIPRHDTVYWYQQGPGQDPQFLISFYEKMQSDKGSIPDRFSAQQFSDYHSELNMSSLELGDSALYFCASGTGPHEQYFGPGTRLTVT.

V is TRBV28 and J is TRBJ1-1, with unresolved D. Between the trimmed V and J ends, which lost 7 bases and 0 bases, there was a span of 15 bases. This CDR3 is built from 15 residues. CDR1 is MDHEN and CDR2 is SYDVKM in the germline V gene. This CDR3 is CASTLHPSMNTEAFF. The CDR3 DNA reads as TGTGCCAGCACCTTACATCCTAGCATGAACACTGAAGCTTTCTTT.

CDR3 residues: CASSVGRRNQPQHF. The CDR3, as DNA: TGTGCCAGCAGCGTAGGGCGTCGCAATCAGCCCCAGCATTTT. This chain uses TRBV9 with TRBJ1-5; D is uncertain. The CDR3 covers 14 residues. Trimming cost V 0 bases and J 2 bases, with 6 bases left between them. CDR1 and CDR2 (germline): SGDLS, YYNGEE.

The gene calls are TRBV6-6 and TRBJ1-1, with a weak D call TRBD1 (6 bases). Germline V gene lookup returns CDR1 MNHNY and CDR2 SVGAGI (reference sequence). CDR3 size: 16 residues. The V end lost 6 bases, the J end lost 4 bases, and 21 bases lay between the germline ends. The CDR3 bases are TGTGCCAGCAGCCTGGGTTTCGGGGCCAGGGGCACTGAAGCTTTCTTT. This sequence encodes CASSLGFGARGTEAFF.

V usage is TRBV12-1 and J usage is TRBJ1-1; TRBD1 was called by the table and not checked on the DNA. TRBV12-1 is an annotated pseudogene. This CDR3 has 16 amino acids. The CDR3 reads CASSLSRRTGHTEAFF. The CDR3 nucleotides read TGTGCCAGCAGCCTATCTCGTAGGACAGGGCACACTGAAGCTTTCTTT.

The chain is built from TRBV19 and TRBJ2-1; a weak D match, TRBD2 (6 bases). The length of the CDR3 is 15 residues. V lost 3 bases, J lost 4 bases, and 13 bases lay in between. Germline CDR1 and CDR2: LNHDA and SQIVND (reference sequence). The CDR3 nucleotides read TGTGCCAGTAGTATCGCCTTTAGCGGATACAATGAGCAGTTCTTC. Encoded protein: CASSIAFSGYNEQFF.

V and J are TRBV6-5 and TRBJ1-2; tentatively, D is TRBD1 (6 bases). Trimming stripped 1 base from V and 6 bases from J, with 12 bases between. The CDR3 runs to 14 residues. From germline, CDR1 is MNHEY and CDR2 SVGAGI. In DNA form, the CDR3 reads TGTGCCAGCAGTTACTACATGGGGGCAGATGGCTACACCTTC. It translates to CASSYYMGADGYTF.

V usage is TRBV5-6 and J usage is TRBJ1-3; D gene uncertain. The V and J ends lost 7 bases and 0 bases respectively, with 23 bases between them. The CDR3 runs to 18 residues. The germline gives CDR1 SGHDT, CDR2 YYEEEE. The CDR3 is CASGTYVEVPSSGNTIYF. As DNA, the CDR3 is TGTGCCAGCGGAACATATGTTGAGGTCCCCAGCTCTGGAAACACCATATATTTT. The whole variable domain, remainder taken from reference TRBV5-6 and TRBJ1-3, is DAGVTQSPTHLIKTRGQQVTLRCSPKSGHDTVSWYQQALGQGPQFIFQYYEEEERQRGNFPDRFSGHQFPNYSSELNVNALLLGDSALYLCASGTYVEVPSSGNTIYFGEGSWLTVV.

The chain is built from TRBV12-5 and TRBJ1-1, with TRBD1 matching 9 bases. Germline V gene sequence: CDR1 LGHNT, CDR2 FRNRAP. J lost 6 bases, V lost 7 bases, and 15 bases had no gene match. The CDR3 contains 16 residues. Here the CDR3 reads CASAQSPGQGTSEAFF. The DNA of the CDR3 is TGTGCTAGTGCCCAATCCCCGGGACAGGGAACATCTGAAGCTTTCTTT.

The chain joins TRBV11-2 to TRBJ2-5; possibly TRBD2 for D (6 bases). Germline CDR1 SGHAT, CDR2 FQNNGV. This CDR3 has 15 residues. V lost 3 bases, J lost 2 bases, and 13 bases lay in between. The CDR3 is CASSFETGVQETQYF. The CDR3, as DNA: TGTGCCAGCAGCTTTGAGACGGGGGTGCAAGAGACCCAGTACTTC.

V and J are TRBV27 and TRBJ1-1; D remains unclear. Trimming left V 8 bases short and J 4 bases short, with 14 bases between. CDR1 and CDR2 from the germline V gene are MNHEY and SMNVEV (reference sequence). The CDR3 runs to 13 residues. This chain's CDR3 is CASYEGGFTEAFF. For the CDR3, the DNA is TGTGCCAGCTATGAGGGAGGCTTCACTGAAGCTTTCTTT.

The chain uses TRBV29-1 and TRBJ2-1; D gene ambiguous. The V end lost 3 bases, the J end lost 9 bases, and 6 bases lay between the germline ends. The V gene's germline CDR1 is SQVTM and CDR2 ANQGSEA. This CDR3 spans 10 amino acids. This chain's CDR3 is CSVDFPEQFF. CDR3 in DNA: TGCAGCGTTGATTTCCCTGAGCAGTTCTTC.

As concerns this clone: The same CDR3 also results from other DNA sequences found in this sample. This chain uses TRBV5-5 with TRBJ2-7, with TRBD1 identical over 7 bases. V was clipped by 2 bases and J by 5 bases; unmatched bases: 1. The CDR3 is 12 residues long. CDR1 and CDR2 (germline): SGHKS, YYEKEE (reference sequence). The CDR3 spells CASSFTGDEQYF. As DNA, the CDR3 is TGTGCCAGCAGCTTCACAGGGGACGAGCAGTACTTC. The complete variable domain, with remaining parts taken from reference TRBV5-5 and TRBJ2-7, reads DAGVTQSPTHLIKTRGQQVTLRCSPISGHKSVSWYQQVLGQGPQFIFQYYEKEERGRGNFPDRFSARQFPNYSSELNVNALLLGDSALYLCASSFTGDEQYFGPGTRLTVT.

This chain connects TRBV9 to TRBJ2-7, with 7 positions matching TRBD2. Germline CDR1 and CDR2: SGDLS and YYNGEE. V trimming: 7 bases; J trimming: 6 bases; junction bases outside the gene matches: 10. This CDR3 spans 13 amino acids. Here the CDR3 DNA reads TGTGCCAGCTCCTACGGGGGAGGGATCGAGCAGTACTTC. Its translation is CASSYGGGIEQYF.

This chain uses TRBV28 with TRBJ1-4, with 8 bases aligning to TRBD1. CDR3 length equals 13 residues. The germline CDR1 and CDR2 sequences are MDHEN and SYDVKM. The ends lost 6 bases at V and 6 bases at J; junction bases unmatched: 3. Written as DNA, the CDR3 is TGTGCCAGCAGGGAACAGGGGGATGAAAAACTGTTTTTT. This gives the protein CASREQGDEKLFF.

The chain uses TRBV7-9 and TRBJ1-1; possibly TRBD1 for D (5 bases). The V end lost 7 bases, the J end lost 8 bases, and 26 bases lay between the germline ends. CDR1 SEHNR and CDR2 FQNEAQ come from the germline V gene (reference sequence). The CDR3 totals 16 residues. CDR3 DNA sequence: TGTGCCAGCACCCTCTCCGCCGGCGGGGACGTTTGGGAAGCTTTCTTT. Its protein product is CASTLSAGGDVWEAFF.

V usage is TRBV9 and J usage is TRBJ1-2; no clear D gene. V lost 0 bases to trimming and J lost 4 bases, with 16 bases between them. The CDR3 spans 16 residues. From germline, CDR1 is SGDLS and CDR2 YYNGEE. This CDR3 reads CASSVGAVQGSYGYTF. CDR3 nucleotides: TGTGCCAGCAGCGTAGGGGCAGTACAAGGGTCCTATGGCTACACCTTC.

The chain uses TRBV4-3 and TRBJ2-5; D gene unclear. CDR3 length: 15 amino acids. Germline assignment: CDR1 LGHNA and CDR2 YSLEER. V was clipped by 1 base and J by 5 bases, with 14 bases between them. The CDR3 nucleotides are TGCGCCAGCAGCCAAGCGCCCCGAGTGTGGGAGACCCAGTACTTC. Translation: CASSQAPRVWETQYF.

V usage is TRBV14 and J usage is TRBJ2-7; 13 bases fit TRBD2. Germline CDR1 reads SGHDN; CDR2 reads FVKESK. The CDR3 loop spans 14 amino acids. J lost 6 bases, V lost 3 bases, and 2 bases had no gene match. CDR3 DNA: TGTGCCAGCAGCCAGACTAGCGGGAGGTTCGAGCAGTACTTC. Its protein product is CASSQTSGRFEQYF.

This clone was seen once. The identical CDR3 is also encoded by other nucleotide sequences in the sample. This chain links TRBV30 with TRBJ2-7; no firm D call. Trimming left V 3 bases short and J 2 bases short, with 8 bases between. Germline V gene data show CDR1 as GTSNPN and CDR2 as SVGIG (reference sequence). This CDR3 comprises 12 residues. CDR3 protein: CAWSGGTYEQYF. The CDR3 region has the DNA TGTGCCTGGAGCGGCGGAACCTACGAGCAGTACTTC. Full variable domain (rest looked up from reference TRBV30 and TRBJ2-7): SQTIHQWPATLVQPVGSPLSLECTVEGTSNPNLYWYRQAAGRGLQLLFYSVGIGQISSEVPQNLSASRPQDRQFILSSKKLLLSDSGFYLCAWSGGTYEQYFGPGTRLTVT.

Regarding this clone: This CDR3 is also generated by other DNA sequences in the sample. This chain links TRBV4-1 with TRBJ2-2; D gene ambiguous. Looked up from germline, CDR1 is MGHRA and CDR2 is YSYEKL. Trimming took 1 base from V and 2 from J, leaving 5 bases between them. CDR3 length: 14 amino acids. The CDR3 DNA reads TGCGCCAGCAGCCAAGGGCCAAACACCGGGGAGCTGTTTTTT. Its translation is CASSQGPNTGELFF.

The chain combines TRBV25-1 with TRBJ2-5, with D possibly TRBD2 on 5 matching bases. The germline V gene has CDR1 MGHDK and CDR2 SYGVNS. Trimming cost V 6 bases and J 1 base, with 9 bases left between them. CDR3 length: 13 residues. The CDR3, as DNA: TGTGCCAGCAGGGAGACTATCCAAGAGACCCAGTACTTC. Protein sequence: CASRETIQETQYF. Variable domain in full (rest from reference TRBV25-1 and TRBJ2-5): EADIYQTPRYLVIGTGKKITLECSQTMGHDKMYWYQQDPGMELHLIHYSYGVNSTEKGDLSSESTVSRIRTEHFPLTLESARPSHTSQYLCASRETIQETQYFGPGTRLLVL.

The chain uses TRBV5-6 and TRBJ1-1, with 9 positions matching TRBD1. The CDR3 runs 15 residues. The germline V gene encodes CDR1 SGHDT and CDR2 YYEEEE. The V gene end was trimmed by 4 bases and the J gene end by 0 bases; junction bases not matched to a gene: 4. This CDR3 reads CASSAWTGVNTEAFF. CDR3 nucleotide sequence: TGTGCCAGCAGCGCATGGACAGGGGTGAACACTGAAGCTTTCTTT.

This chain uses TRBV10-2 with TRBJ2-3, with TRBD2 matching over 9 bases. CDR3 length: 17 residues. Losses at the gene ends were 8 bases for V and 1 base for J; bases not matched to a gene: 13. Looked up from germline, CDR1 is WSHSY and CDR2 is SAAADI. In DNA form, the CDR3 reads TGCGCCAGCCTAATAGCGGGGGCCCGAGAGGGCACAGATACGCAGTATTTT. Its protein product is CASLIAGAREGTDTQYF.